This T cell receptor beta chain was recorded in a study of T-cell memory formation after mild COVID-19. Turning to the study itself: Clustering of TCRs was largely donor specific. Study-level points and caveats: CD8+ contracting clones occupied EMRA, while CD4+ ones occupied mainly CM and EM. There was a balanced CD4/CD8 profile in clones contracting day 15 to 85, and later expanders leaned CD4+. The authors did not confirm SARS-CoV-2 specificity of second-wave clones peaking day 37.

A single record per CDR3 protein comes from TCRdb applying MiXCR to the 5' RACE reads. The data show approximately 260,000 distinct CDR3 sequences, about a sixth seen once. As concerns this clonotype: Its antigen is undetermined.

The V segment lost 6 bases and the J segment 0 bases; nucleotides outside the gene matches: 13. Germline V gene lookup returns CDR1 ENHRY and CDR2 SYGVKD. This CDR3 spans 19 amino acids. J is TRBJ2-2 and V is TRBV10-3; 10 positions agree with TRBD2. This TCR derives from a man aged 18 to 35 who had mild COVID-19 (a few samples of this study predate the infection). Cell type and time point are not known. The sequencing input was PBMCs or a T cell subset sorted from them (not recorded which). The CDR3 region has the DNA TGTGCCATCAGCAAAAATCCCGGGACTAGCGACTCGAACACCGGGGAGCTGTTTTTT. This encodes CAISKNPGTSDSNTGELFF.